The 8 T cell receptor beta chains below come from one sample, sequenced in a study of graft-versus-host responses after intestinal transplantation. No antigen has been identified for these receptors. Sequenced by immunoSEQ multiplex PCR; TCRdb stores in-frame clones only, minus some. The repertoire holds roughly 98,000 clones, with roughly 91% as singletons. Sequencing used unstimulated CD8+ T cells sorted from spleen or lymph node cells, obtained before transplant. The receptors come from a human donor who was the organ donor for an intestinal transplant.

Turning to this clone: The junction and the germline gene differ at one end; a read error may be behind it. This chain joins TRBV7-6 and TRBJ1-2; 7 nucleotides match TRBD1. Looked up from germline, CDR1 is SGHVS and CDR2 is FNYEAQ. The CDR3 is made up of 14 amino acids. For the CDR3, the DNA is TGTGCCAGCAGCTTAATTGGGTCCGGGACAGTGGTTTTCTTC. Translation: CASSLIGSGTVVFF.

V usage is TRBV4-2 and J usage is TRBJ2-5, with D perhaps TRBD2 (5 bases). The CDR3 sequence is 13 residues long. The V end was cut by 6 bases, the J end by 0 bases, with 8 bases between. CDR1 LGHNA and CDR2 YNFKEQ come from the germline V gene. This CDR3 reads CASRSGNQETQYF. Written as DNA, the CDR3 is TGTGCCAGCAGAAGCGGAAACCAAGAGACCCAGTACTTC.

The V gene is TRBV13, the J gene TRBJ2-5, with D unclear. The CDR3 is 13 residues long. Deletions cut 5 bases from V and 0 bases from J, with 7 bases between. Germline V gives CDR1 PRHDT, CDR2 FYEKMQ (reference sequence). The CDR3 reads CASSDSNQETQYF. The CDR3 DNA follows: TGTGCCAGCAGCGACTCAAACCAAGAGACCCAGTACTTC.

The V call is TRBV28, the J call TRBJ2-3; D unclear. The V end lost 3 bases, the J end lost 3 bases, and 7 bases lay between the germline ends. Per germline, CDR1 MDHEN and CDR2 SYDVKM. This CDR3 is 13 amino acids long. This chain's CDR3 is CASSLERTDTQYF. For the CDR3, the DNA is TGTGCCAGCAGTTTGGAGAGGACAGATACGCAGTATTTT.

This clone appeared a single time. The chain employs TRBV6-5 and TRBJ2-7; 11 bases line up with TRBD2. There are 15 residues in the CDR3. J was trimmed by 2 bases and V by 2 bases; bases with no gene match: 2. Germline CDR1 is MNHEY and CDR2 is SVGAGI. CDR3 sequence (DNA): TGTGCCAGCAGTTACCTGACTAGCGGGGCCTACGAGCAGTACTTC. The encoded protein is CASSYLTSGAYEQYF.

This chain joins TRBV4-2 and TRBJ1-5, with TRBD1 as a possible D gene (6 bases). Germline lookup yields CDR1 LGHNA and CDR2 YNFKEQ. CDR3 length equals 19 residues. With 0 bases removed from V and 5 bases from J, the gap between germline ends came to 23 bases. The CDR3 sequence: CASSQDGGGLGRLDQPQHF. The CDR3 DNA is TGTGCCAGCAGCCAAGATGGGGGGGGCCTCGGGAGGTTAGATCAGCCCCAGCATTTT.

This chain uses TRBV7-6 with TRBJ2-1; tentatively, D is TRBD1 (6 bases). CDR3 size: 16 residues. V was trimmed by 5 bases and J by 7 bases, leaving 21 bases between them. Germline values: CDR1 SGHVS, CDR2 FNYEAQ. Here the CDR3 reads CASSASGGAGLNEQFF. In DNA form, the CDR3 reads TGTGCCAGCAGCGCCTCTGGGGGCGCAGGGTTGAATGAGCAGTTCTTC.

V and J are TRBV5-1 and TRBJ1-1, with TRBD1 matching over 8 bases. The V and J ends lost 5 bases and 4 bases, in that order; junction bases with no gene match: 13. The germline gives CDR1 SGHRS, CDR2 YFSETQ. This CDR3 is 16 amino acids long. The CDR3 DNA reads as TGCGCCAGCAGTAGCAGGGGGCAGGTTTGGGGCACTGAAGCTTTCTTT. Its protein is CASSSRGQVWGTEAFF.